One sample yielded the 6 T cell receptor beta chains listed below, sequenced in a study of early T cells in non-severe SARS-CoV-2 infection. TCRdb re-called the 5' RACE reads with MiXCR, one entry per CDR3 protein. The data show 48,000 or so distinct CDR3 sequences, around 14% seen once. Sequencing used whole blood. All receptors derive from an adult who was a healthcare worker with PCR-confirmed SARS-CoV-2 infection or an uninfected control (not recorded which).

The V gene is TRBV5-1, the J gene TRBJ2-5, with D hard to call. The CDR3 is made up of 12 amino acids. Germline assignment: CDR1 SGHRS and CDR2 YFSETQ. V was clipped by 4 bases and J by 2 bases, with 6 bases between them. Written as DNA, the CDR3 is TGCGCCAGCAGCCTAATGCAAGAGACCCAGTACTTC. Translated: CASSLMQETQYF.

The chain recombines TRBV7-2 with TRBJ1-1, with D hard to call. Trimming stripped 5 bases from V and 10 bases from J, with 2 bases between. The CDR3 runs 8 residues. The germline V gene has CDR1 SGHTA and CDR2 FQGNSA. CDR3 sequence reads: CASSPAFF. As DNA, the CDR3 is TGTGCCAGCAGCCCAGCTTTCTTT.

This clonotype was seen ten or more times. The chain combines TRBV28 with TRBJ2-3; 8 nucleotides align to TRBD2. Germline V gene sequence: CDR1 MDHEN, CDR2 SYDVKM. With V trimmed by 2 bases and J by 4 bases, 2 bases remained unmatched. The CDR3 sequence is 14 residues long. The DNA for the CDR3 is TGTGCCAGCAGTTTAAAAGCGGGAGCAGATACGCAGTATTTT. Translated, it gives CASSLKAGADTQYF.

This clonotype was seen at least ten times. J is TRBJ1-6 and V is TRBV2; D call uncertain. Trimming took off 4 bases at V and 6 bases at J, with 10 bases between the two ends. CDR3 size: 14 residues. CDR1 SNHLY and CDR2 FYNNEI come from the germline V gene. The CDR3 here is CASSAFETNSPLHF. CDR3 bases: TGTGCCAGCAGTGCTTTCGAGACTAATTCACCCCTCCACTTT. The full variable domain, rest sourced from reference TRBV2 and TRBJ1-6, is EPEVTQTPSHQVTQMGQEVILRCVPISNHLYFYWYRQILGQKVEFLVSFYNNEISEKSEIFDDQFSVERPDGSNFTLKIRSTKLEDSAMYFCASSAFETNSPLHFGNGTRLTVT.

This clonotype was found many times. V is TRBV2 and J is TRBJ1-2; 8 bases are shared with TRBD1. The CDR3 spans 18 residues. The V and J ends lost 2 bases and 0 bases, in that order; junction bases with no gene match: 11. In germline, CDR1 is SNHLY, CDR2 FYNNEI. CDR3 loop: CASSEFFSGQATNYGYTF. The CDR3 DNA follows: TGTGCCAGCAGTGAATTTTTCTCGGGACAGGCCACTAACTATGGCTACACCTTC.

The CDR3 coding sequence is TGCAGTGCGCCGACAGGGTCGGATTCACCCCTCCACTTT. Its translation is CSAPTGSDSPLHF. This chain connects TRBV20-1 to TRBJ1-6, with 7 bases that match TRBD1. Germline V gene sequence: CDR1 DFQATT, CDR2 SNEGSKA (reference sequence). With V trimmed by 6 bases and J by 8 bases, 7 bases remained unmatched. This CDR3 has 13 residues.